This TCR beta chain derives from a study of blood T cell repertoires in COVID-19. Repertoires were generated with immunoSEQ multiplex PCR, while TCRdb's copy carries only in-frame clones and drops some. The sample contains 200,000 to 250,000 clones, about nine tenths of which appear only once. This sequence was found in a man under 40 with COVID-19, enrolled during active disease. The source material was peripheral blood.

CDR3 coding DNA: TGTGCCAGCAGCGCCCCCTCAGGGGGAAACACCATATATTTT. This encodes CASSAPSGGNTIYF. The gene calls are TRBV9 and TRBJ1-3; perhaps TRBD1 as D (5 bases). Deletions cut 3 bases from V and 4 bases from J, with 11 bases between. The CDR3 sequence is 14 residues long. In germline, CDR1 is SGDLS, CDR2 YYNGEE.